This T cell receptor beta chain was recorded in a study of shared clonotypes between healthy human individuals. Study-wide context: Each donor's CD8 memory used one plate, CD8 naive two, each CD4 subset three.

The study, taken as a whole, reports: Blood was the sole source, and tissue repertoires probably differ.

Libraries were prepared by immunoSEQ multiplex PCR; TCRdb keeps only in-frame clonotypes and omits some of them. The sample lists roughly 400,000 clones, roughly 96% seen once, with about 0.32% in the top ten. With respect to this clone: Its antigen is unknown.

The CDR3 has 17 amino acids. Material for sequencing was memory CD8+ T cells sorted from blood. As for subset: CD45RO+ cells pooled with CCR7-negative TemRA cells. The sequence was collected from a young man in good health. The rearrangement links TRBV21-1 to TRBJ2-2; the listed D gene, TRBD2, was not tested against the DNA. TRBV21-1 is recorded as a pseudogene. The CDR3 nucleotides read TGTGCCAGCAGCAAAGCAGCGACTAGCGGGAACACCGGGGAGCTGTTTTTT. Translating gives CASSKAATSGNTGELFF.